The next 13 T cell receptor beta chains were all read from a single sample in a study of identical twins. TCRdb re-called the 5' RACE reads with MiXCR, one entry per CDR3 protein. The sample holds 450,000 or so distinct CDR3 sequences, about 14% seen once. This sample was also put to use in a study of yellow fever vaccine responses in identical twins.

The specimen sequenced was CD4+ T cells sorted from blood. The receptors shown here come from a woman aged 18-29 years in good health.

Many counts were recorded for this clonotype. The chain recombines TRBV5-1 with TRBJ2-5, with D tentatively TRBD1 (6 bases). Germline V gene sequence: CDR1 SGHRS, CDR2 YFSETQ. Trimming removed 0 bases from V and 2 bases from J, with 11 bases in between. The CDR3 totals 15 residues. In DNA form, the CDR3 reads TGCGCCAGCAGCTTGGTTGGGACATCTCAAGAGACCCAGTACTTC. It specifies CASSLVGTSQETQYF. Using reference TRBV5-1 and TRBJ2-5 for the parts outside the CDR3, the full variable domain is KAGVTQTPRYLIKTRGQQVTLSCSPISGHRSVSWYQQTPGQGLQFLFEYFSETQRNKGNFPGRFSGRQFSNSRSEMNVSTLELGDSALYLCASSLVGTSQETQYFGPGTRLLVL.

This clonotype has at least ten counts. The rearrangement joins TRBV25-1 to TRBJ2-2; D not certain. Trimming took 1 base from V and 1 from J, leaving 13 bases between them. The CDR3 consists of 17 residues. Germline CDR1 MGHDK, CDR2 SYGVNS. The CDR3 nucleotides read TGTGCCAGCAGTGAATTTGGCCGAAGTAAGAACACCGGGGAGCTGTTTTTT. This translates into CASSEFGRSKNTGELFF.

This clonotype has ten or more counts. The chain carries TRBV6-5 and TRBJ2-5; 9 nucleotides line up with TRBD2. CDR1 is MNHEY and CDR2 is SVGAGI in the germline V gene. J lost 4 bases, V lost 2 bases, and 5 bases had no gene match. The CDR3 is made up of 15 amino acids. The CDR3 spells CASSYGGGRVETQYF. For the CDR3, the DNA is TGTGCCAGCAGTTACGGGGGCGGGAGGGTAGAGACCCAGTACTTC.

This clonotype was detected ten times or more. The chain recombines TRBV10-3 with TRBJ2-1; 8 positions match TRBD1. The J segment lost 5 bases and the V segment lost 10 bases, leaving 7 bases of the junction unmatched. This CDR3 is 13 amino acids long. Germline CDR1 ENHRY, CDR2 SYGVKD. CDR3 sequence reads: CATGPTGDNEQFF. CDR3 DNA: TGTGCCACCGGCCCGACAGGGGACAATGAGCAGTTCTTC.

Only a few counts were recorded for this clonotype. V usage is TRBV4-3 and J usage is TRBJ2-7; a weak D match, TRBD2 (7 bases). CDR1 is LGHNA and CDR2 is YSLEER in the germline V gene. V was trimmed by 0 bases and J by 8 bases, leaving 14 bases between them. This CDR3 spans 14 amino acids. CDR3 DNA: TGCGCCAGCAGCCAAGATATAGGGAGGGGGAAGCAGTACTTC. Its protein product is CASSQDIGRGKQYF.

The chain has TRBV5-1 and TRBJ2-7, with a tentative D call TRBD1 (6 bases). The CDR3 runs to 14 residues. Germline loops: CDR1 SGHRS, CDR2 YFSETQ. Trimming removed 5 bases from V and 5 bases from J, with 17 bases in between. CDR3: CASSVKGDRDEQYF. The CDR3 nucleotides are TGCGCCAGCAGTGTCAAGGGGGATAGGGACGAGCAGTACTTC.

This clonotype was counted at least ten times. The rearrangement links TRBV6-2 or TRBV6-3 to TRBJ2-7, with D maybe TRBD2 (6 bases). Trimming shortened V by 0 bases and J by 4 bases, and 10 bases separated the two germline ends. The germline V gene has CDR1 MNHEY and CDR2 SVGEGT. CDR3 length: 14 residues. The CDR3 loop reads CASSYSVGGYEQYF. CDR3 nucleotides: TGTGCCAGCAGTTACTCTGTGGGAGGATACGAGCAGTACTTC.

This clonotype appeared a few times. The gene calls are TRBV30 and TRBJ1-1; possibly TRBD1 for D (5 bases). The CDR3 runs to 11 residues. CDR1 GTSNPN and CDR2 SVGIG come from the germline V gene (reference sequence). Trimming removed 0 bases at V and 11 bases at J, with 10 bases between. The CDR3 reads CAWSVPEGAFF. The CDR3 DNA reads TGTGCCTGGAGTGTACCGGAGGGGGCTTTCTTT.

This rearrangement joins TRBV11-2 to TRBJ1-1, with D possibly being TRBD1 (6 bases). The CDR3 consists of 16 residues. Germline CDR1 SGHAT, CDR2 FQNNGV. The V and J ends lost 1 base and 2 bases respectively, with 14 bases between them. The CDR3 loop is CASSLVGGRGNTEAFF. CDR3 bases: TGTGCCAGCAGCTTAGTAGGGGGAAGAGGAAACACTGAAGCTTTCTTT.

This clonotype was detected a few times. The J gene is TRBJ2-3, the V gene TRBV2; tentative D call: TRBD2 (5 bases). Trimming removed 2 bases at V and 9 bases at J, with 9 bases between. Germline CDR1 and CDR2: SNHLY and FYNNEI. This CDR3 region has 12 residues. The CDR3 protein is CASSESGNTQYF. CDR3 sequence (DNA): TGTGCCAGCAGTGAATCGGGGAACACGCAGTATTTT.

This clonotype has at least ten counts. The chain employs TRBV29-1 and TRBJ2-1; perhaps TRBD1 as D (7 bases). Per germline, CDR1 SQVTM and CDR2 ANQGSEA. V was shortened by 1 base and J by 6 bases, with 19 bases between the two germline ends. The CDR3 extends over 16 amino acids. This CDR3 is CSVEGGAGGAPNEQFF. The CDR3 DNA follows: TGCAGCGTTGAAGGGGGGGCAGGGGGTGCCCCCAATGAGCAGTTCTTC.

This clonotype was found a few times. This chain links TRBV7-9 with TRBJ2-1; D call uncertain. The CDR3 extends over 13 amino acids. Per germline, CDR1 SEHNR and CDR2 FQNEAQ (reference sequence). With 5 bases removed from V and 3 bases from J, the gap between germline ends came to 8 bases. This chain's CDR3 is CASSTLGYNEQFF. DNA for the CDR3: TGTGCCAGCAGCACGTTGGGCTACAATGAGCAGTTCTTC.

The V call is TRBV7-2, the J call TRBJ2-2; 8 bases map to TRBD1. This CDR3 has 16 amino acids. V was clipped by 5 bases and J by 4 bases; unmatched bases: 9. Germline V gene sequence: CDR1 SGHTA, CDR2 FQGNSA. DNA for the CDR3: TGTGCCAGCAGCCCCCAGGGGGCTAGAGGCACCGGGGAGCTGTTTTTT. Its protein product is CASSPQGARGTGELFF.